This TCR beta chain comes out of a study of blood T cell repertoires in COVID-19. Study as a whole: Donors in the United States, Italy and Spain gave samples during acute or convalescent COVID-19. Sources were T cells, B-cell-depleted T cells, or PBMCs; the material itself was cDNA or gDNA.

Allocation to cohorts depended on clinical history reported by the participants. Per the original data handling: Estimated nucleated cell counts came from reference gene primer amplification. The assay was immunoSEQ multiplex PCR, and TCRdb's table has in-frame clones only and misses some. V and J calls and clone size are given by that table; D and trimming were obtained from the DNA. This sample has about 370,000 clones, with 85% to 90% found just once. The sample consisted of PBMCs or T cells enriched from blood (not recorded which). This receptor was identified in a young man who had recovered from COVID-19.

The CDR3 nucleotides are TGTGCCAGCAGTTACTCGAAAAGGGGGTCCGACTACGAGCAGTACTTC. Protein product: CASSYSKRGSDYEQYF. The chain has TRBV6-2 or TRBV6-3 and TRBJ2-7; D may be TRBD1 (6 bases). The V end lost 0 bases, the J end lost 3 bases, and 15 bases lay between the germline ends. The CDR3 has 16 residues. Germline V CDR1 and CDR2: MNHEY, SVGEGT.